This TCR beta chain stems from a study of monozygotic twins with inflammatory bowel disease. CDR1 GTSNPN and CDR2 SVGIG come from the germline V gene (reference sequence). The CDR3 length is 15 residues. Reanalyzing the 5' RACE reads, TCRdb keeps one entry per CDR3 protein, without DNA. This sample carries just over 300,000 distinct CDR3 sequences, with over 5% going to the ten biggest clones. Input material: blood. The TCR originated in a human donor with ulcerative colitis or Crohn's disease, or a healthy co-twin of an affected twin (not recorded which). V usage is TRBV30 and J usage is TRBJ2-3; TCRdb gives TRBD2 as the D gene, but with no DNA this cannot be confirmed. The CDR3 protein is CAWSALAGSTDTQYF.